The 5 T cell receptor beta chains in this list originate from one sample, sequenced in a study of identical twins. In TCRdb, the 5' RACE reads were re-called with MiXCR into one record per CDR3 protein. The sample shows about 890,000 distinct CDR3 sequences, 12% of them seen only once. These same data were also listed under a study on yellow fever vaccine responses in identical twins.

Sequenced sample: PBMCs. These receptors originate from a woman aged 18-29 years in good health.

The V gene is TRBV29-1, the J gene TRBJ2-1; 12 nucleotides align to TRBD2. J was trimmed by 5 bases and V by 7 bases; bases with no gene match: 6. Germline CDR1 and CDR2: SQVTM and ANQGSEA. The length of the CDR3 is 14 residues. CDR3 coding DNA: TGCAGCGCAAGGACTAGCGGGATAAACAATGAGCAGTTCTTC. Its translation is CSARTSGINNEQFF.

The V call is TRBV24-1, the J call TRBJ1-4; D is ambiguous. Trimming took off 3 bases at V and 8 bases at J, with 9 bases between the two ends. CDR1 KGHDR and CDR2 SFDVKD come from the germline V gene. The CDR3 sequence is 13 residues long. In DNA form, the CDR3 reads TGTGCCACCAGTGATCGGCTGGGAGAAAAACTGTTTTTT. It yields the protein CATSDRLGEKLFF.

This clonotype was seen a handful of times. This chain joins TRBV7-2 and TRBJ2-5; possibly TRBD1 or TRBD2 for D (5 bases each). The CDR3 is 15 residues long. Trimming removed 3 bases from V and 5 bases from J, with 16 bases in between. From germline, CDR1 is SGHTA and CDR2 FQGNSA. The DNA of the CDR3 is TGTGCCAGCAGCTTGGTCGGGGCTACCTGGGAGACCCAGTACTTC. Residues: CASSLVGATWETQYF. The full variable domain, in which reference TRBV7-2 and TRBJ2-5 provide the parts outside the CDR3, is GAGVSQSPSNKVTEKGKDVELRCDPISGHTALYWYRQSLGQGLEFLIYFQGNSAPDKSGLPSDRFSAERTGGSVSTLTIQRTQQEDSAVYLCASSLVGATWETQYFGPGTRLLVL.

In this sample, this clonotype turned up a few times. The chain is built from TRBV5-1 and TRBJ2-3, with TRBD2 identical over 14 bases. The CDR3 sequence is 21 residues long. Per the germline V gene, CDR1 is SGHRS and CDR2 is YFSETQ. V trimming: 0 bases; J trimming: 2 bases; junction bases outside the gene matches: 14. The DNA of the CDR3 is TGCGCCAGCAGCTTGGCCGGGACTAGCGGGGGCCAGTCGTCTCTCACAGATACGCAGTATTTT. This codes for CASSLAGTSGGQSSLTDTQYF.

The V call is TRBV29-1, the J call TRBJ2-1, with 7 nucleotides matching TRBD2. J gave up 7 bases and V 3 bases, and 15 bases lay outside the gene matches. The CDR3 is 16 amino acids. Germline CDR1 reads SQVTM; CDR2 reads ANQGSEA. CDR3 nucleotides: TGCAGCGTTGAGGGGGGAGGGCCGGGGAGGGTAAATGAGCAGTTCTTC. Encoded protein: CSVEGGGPGRVNEQFF.